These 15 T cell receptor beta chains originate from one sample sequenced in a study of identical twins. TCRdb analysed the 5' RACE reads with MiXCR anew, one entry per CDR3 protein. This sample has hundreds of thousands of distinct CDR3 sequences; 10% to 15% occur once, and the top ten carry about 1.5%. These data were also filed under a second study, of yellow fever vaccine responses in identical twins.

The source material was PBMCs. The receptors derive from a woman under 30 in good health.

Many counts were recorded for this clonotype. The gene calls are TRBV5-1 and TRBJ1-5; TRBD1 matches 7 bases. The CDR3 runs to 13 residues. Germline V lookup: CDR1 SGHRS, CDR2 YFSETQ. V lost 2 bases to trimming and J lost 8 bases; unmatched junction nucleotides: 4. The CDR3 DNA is TGCGCCAGCAGCTTAACAGGGGAGGAGCCCCAGCATTTT. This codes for CASSLTGEEPQHF.

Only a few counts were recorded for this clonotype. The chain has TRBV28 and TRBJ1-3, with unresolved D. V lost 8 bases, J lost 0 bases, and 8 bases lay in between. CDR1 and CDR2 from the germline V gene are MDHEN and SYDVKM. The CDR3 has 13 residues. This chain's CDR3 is CASFRSSGNTIYF. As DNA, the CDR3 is TGTGCCAGCTTTCGGAGCTCTGGAAACACCATATATTTT. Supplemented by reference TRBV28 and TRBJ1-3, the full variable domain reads DVKVTQSSRYLVKRTGEKVFLECVQDMDHENMFWYRQDPGLGLRLIYFSYDVKMKEKGDIPEGYSVSREKKERFSLILESASTNQTSMYLCASFRSSGNTIYFGEGSWLTVV.

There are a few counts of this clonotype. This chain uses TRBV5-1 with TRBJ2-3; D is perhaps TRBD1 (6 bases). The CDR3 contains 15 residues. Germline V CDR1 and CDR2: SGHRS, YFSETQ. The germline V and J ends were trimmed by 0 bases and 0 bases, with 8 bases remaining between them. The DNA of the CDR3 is TGCGCCAGCAGCTTGGTAACAGGGAGCACAGATACGCAGTATTTT. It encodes CASSLVTGSTDTQYF.

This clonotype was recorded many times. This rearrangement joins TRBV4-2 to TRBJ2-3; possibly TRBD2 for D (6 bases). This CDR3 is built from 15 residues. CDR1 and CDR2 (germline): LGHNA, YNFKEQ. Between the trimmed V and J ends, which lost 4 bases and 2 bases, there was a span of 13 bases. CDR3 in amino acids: CASSPGEGVTDTQYF. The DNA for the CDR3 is TGTGCCAGCAGCCCGGGGGAAGGGGTCACAGATACGCAGTATTTT.

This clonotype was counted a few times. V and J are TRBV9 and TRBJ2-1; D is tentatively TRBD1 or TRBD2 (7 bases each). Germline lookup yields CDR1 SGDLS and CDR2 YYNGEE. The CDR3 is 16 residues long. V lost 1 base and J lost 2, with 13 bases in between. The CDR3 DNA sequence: TGTGCCAGCAGCGTAAGCGGGACAGCCGCCTACAATGAGCAGTTCTTC. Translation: CASSVSGTAAYNEQFF.

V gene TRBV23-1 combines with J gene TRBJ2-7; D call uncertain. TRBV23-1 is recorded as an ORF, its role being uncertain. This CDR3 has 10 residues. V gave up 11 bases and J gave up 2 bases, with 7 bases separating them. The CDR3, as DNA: TGCGCCGTCAAGCCCTACGAGCAGTACGTC. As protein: CAVKPYEQYV.

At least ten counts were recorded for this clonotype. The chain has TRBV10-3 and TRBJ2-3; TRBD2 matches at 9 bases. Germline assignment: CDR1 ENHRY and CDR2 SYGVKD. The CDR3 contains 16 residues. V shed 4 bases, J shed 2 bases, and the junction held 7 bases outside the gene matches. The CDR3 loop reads CAISVAPGLATDTQYF. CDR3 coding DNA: TGTGCCATCAGTGTTGCCCCGGGACTAGCCACAGATACGCAGTATTTT.

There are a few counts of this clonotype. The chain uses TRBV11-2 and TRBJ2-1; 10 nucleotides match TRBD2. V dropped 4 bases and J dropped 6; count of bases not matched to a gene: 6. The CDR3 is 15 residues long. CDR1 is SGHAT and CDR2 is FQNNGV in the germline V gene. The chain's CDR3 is CASSSLAGDVNEQFF. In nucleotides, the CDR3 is TGTGCCAGCAGCTCGCTAGCGGGGGATGTCAATGAGCAGTTCTTC.

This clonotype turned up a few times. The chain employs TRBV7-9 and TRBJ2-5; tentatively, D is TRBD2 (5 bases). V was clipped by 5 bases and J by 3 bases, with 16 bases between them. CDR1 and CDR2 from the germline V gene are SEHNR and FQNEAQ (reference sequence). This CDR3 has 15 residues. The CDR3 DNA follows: TGTGCCAGCAGCCCATTCGGCGTAGCGAAAGAGACCCAGTACTTC. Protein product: CASSPFGVAKETQYF.

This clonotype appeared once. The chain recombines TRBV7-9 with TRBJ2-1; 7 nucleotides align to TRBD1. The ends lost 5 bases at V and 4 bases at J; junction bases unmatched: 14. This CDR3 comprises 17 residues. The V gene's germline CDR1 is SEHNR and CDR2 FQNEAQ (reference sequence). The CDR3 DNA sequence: TGTGCCAGCAGCCAACCGCTGGGACAGAAGACATACAATGAGCAGTTCTTC. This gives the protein CASSQPLGQKTYNEQFF.

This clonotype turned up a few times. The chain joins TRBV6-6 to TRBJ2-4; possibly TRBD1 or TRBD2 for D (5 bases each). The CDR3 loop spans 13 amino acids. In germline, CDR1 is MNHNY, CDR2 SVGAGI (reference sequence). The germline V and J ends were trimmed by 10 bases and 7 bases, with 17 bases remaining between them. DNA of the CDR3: TGTGCCAAGGACCGGGACCCTCATAACATTCAGTACTTC. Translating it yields CAKDRDPHNIQYF.

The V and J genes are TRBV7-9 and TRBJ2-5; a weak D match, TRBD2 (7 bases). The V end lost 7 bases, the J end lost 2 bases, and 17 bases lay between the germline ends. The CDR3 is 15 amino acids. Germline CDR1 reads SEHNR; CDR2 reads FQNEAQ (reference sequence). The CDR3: CASTDRGGVQETQYF. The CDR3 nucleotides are TGTGCCAGCACCGATAGGGGGGGTGTACAAGAGACCCAGTACTTC.

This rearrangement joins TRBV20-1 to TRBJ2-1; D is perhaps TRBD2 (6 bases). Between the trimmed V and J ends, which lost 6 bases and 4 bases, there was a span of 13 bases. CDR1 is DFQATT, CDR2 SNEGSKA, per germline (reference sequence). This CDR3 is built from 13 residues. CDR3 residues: CSASVRGYNEQFF. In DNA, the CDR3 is TGCAGTGCCAGCGTTCGGGGGTACAATGAGCAGTTCTTC.

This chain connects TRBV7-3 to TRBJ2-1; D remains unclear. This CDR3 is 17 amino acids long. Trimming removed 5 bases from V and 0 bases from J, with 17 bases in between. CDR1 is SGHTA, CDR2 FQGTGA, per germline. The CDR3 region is CASSQKGHAFSYNEQFF. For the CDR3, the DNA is TGTGCCAGCAGCCAAAAGGGCCACGCTTTCTCCTACAATGAGCAGTTCTTC.

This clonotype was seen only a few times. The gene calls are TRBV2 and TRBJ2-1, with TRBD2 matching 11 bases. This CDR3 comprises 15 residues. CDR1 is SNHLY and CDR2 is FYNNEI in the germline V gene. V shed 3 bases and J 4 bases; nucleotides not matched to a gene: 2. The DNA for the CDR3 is TGTGCCAGCAGTGAGACTAGCGGGGAGTACAATGAGCAGTTCTTC. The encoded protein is CASSETSGEYNEQFF.